This TCR beta chain was captured in a study of T cells in Graves' hyperthyroidism and ophthalmopathy. Study-level results: The blood repertoire included most of the expanded thyroid clonotypes above 0.001.

Deletions cut 7 bases from V and 4 bases from J, with 13 bases between. Germline CDR1 reads MDHEN; CDR2 reads SYDVKM. The CDR3 is made up of 13 amino acids. Regarding this clonotype: Its antigen is unidentified.

TCR beta CDR3 regions were amplified from RNA. HTBI primers were used for first-round RT-PCR of the TCR CDR3. Using its own MiXCR run on the multiplex PCR reads, TCRdb lists one record per CDR3 protein. The sample shows some 800,000 distinct CDR3 sequences, over 35% of them seen only once. Graves' hyperthyroidism is called stable when ophthalmopathy does not progress within 18 months. Lactation, pregnancy, other autoimmune disease or uncontrolled infection led to exclusion of patients. This TCR came from a man between 18 and 29 years old with Graves' hyperthyroidism. The sample taken for sequencing was blood. The chain employs TRBV28 and TRBJ2-5; D is possibly TRBD1 (5 bases). The CDR3 nucleotides are TGTGCCAGCACCCTTTGGGGCCGAGAGACCCAGTACTTC. Translated, it gives CASTLWGRETQYF.